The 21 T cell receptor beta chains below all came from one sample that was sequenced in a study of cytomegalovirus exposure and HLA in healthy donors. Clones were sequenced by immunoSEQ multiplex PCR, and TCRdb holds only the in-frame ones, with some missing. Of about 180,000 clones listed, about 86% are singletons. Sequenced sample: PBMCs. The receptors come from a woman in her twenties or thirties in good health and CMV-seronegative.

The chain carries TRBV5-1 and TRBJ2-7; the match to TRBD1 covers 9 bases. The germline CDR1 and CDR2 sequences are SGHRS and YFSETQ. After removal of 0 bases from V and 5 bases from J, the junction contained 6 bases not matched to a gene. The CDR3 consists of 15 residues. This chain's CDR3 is CASSLGGQGNHEQYF. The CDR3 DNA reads TGCGCCAGCAGCTTGGGAGGACAGGGGAACCACGAGCAGTACTTC.

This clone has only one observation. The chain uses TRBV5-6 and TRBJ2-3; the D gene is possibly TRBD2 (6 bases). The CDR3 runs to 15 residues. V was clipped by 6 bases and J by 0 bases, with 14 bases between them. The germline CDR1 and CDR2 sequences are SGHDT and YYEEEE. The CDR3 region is CASTNWGGSTDTQYF. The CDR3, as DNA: TGTGCCAGCACCAATTGGGGAGGAAGCACAGATACGCAGTATTTT.

CDR3 sequence reads: CASSGDSYEQYF. CDR3 DNA sequence: TGTGCCAGCAGTGGGGACAGCTACGAGCAGTACTTC. The V gene is TRBV6-5, the J gene TRBJ2-7; 7 bases align to TRBD1. After removal of 5 bases from V and 3 bases from J, the junction contained 1 base not matched to a gene. Per the germline V gene, CDR1 is MNHEY and CDR2 is SVGAGI. The CDR3 totals 12 residues.

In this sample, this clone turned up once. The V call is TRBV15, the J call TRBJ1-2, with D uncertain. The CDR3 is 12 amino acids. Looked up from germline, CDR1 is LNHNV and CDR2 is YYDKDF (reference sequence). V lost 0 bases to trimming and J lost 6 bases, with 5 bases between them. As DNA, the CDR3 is TGTGCCACCAGCAGAGAGAGGGATGGCTACACCTTC. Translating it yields CATSRERDGYTF.

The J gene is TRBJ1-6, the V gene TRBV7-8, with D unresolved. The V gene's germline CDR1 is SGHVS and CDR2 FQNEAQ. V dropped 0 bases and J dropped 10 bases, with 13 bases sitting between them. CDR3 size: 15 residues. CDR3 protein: CASSLAPRDGSPLHF. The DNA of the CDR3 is TGTGCCAGCAGCTTAGCGCCCCGTGACGGGTCACCCCTCCACTTT.

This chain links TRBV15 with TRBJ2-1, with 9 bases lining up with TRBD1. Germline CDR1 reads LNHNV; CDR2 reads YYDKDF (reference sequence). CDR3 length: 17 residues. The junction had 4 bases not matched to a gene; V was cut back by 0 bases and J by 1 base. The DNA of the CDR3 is TGTGCCACCAGCAGAGAGCCGGGACAGGGTTCCTACAATGAGCAGTTCTTC. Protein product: CATSREPGQGSYNEQFF.

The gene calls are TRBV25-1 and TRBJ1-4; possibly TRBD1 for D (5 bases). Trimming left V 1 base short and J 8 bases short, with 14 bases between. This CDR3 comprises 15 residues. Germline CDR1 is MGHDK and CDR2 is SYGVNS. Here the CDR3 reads CASSESIGEGEKLFF. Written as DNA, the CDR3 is TGTGCCAGCAGTGAATCAATAGGGGAGGGCGAAAAACTGTTTTTT.

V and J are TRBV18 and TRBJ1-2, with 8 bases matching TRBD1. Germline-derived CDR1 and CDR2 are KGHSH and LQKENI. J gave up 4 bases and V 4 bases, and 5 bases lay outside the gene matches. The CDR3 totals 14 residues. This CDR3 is CASSLETGAYGYTF. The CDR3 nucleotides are TGTGCCAGCTCACTGGAGACAGGGGCCTATGGCTACACCTTC.

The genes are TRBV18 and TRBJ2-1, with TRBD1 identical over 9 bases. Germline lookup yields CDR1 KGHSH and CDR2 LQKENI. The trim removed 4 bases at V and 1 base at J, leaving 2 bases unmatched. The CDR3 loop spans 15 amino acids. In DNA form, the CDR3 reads TGTGCCAGCTCACAGACAGGGGGGTCCTACAATGAGCAGTTCTTC. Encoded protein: CASSQTGGSYNEQFF.

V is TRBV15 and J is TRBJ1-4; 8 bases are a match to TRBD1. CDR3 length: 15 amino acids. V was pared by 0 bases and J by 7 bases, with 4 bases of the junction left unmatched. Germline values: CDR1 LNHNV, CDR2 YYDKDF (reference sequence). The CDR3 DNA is TGTGCCACCAGCAGAGATGGACAGGGTGGTGAAAAACTGTTTTTT. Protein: CATSRDGQGGEKLFF.

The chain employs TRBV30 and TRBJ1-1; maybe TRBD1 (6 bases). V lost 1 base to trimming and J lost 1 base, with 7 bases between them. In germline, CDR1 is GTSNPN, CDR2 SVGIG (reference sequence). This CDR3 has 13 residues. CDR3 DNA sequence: TGTGCCTGGAGTGCGGACAGGAACACTGAAGCTTTCTTT. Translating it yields CAWSADRNTEAFF.

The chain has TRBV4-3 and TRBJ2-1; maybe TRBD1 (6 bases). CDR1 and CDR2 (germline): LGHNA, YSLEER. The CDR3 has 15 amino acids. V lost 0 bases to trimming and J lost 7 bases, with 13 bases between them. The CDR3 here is CASSQDQGFSNEQFF. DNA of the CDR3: TGCGCCAGCAGCCAAGACCAGGGGTTTTCGAATGAGCAGTTCTTC.

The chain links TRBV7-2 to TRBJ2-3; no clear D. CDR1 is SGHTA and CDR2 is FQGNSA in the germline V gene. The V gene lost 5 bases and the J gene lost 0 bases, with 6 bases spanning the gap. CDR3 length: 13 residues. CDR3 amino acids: CASSASSTDTQYF. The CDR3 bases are TGTGCCAGCAGCGCGTCTAGCACAGATACGCAGTATTTT.

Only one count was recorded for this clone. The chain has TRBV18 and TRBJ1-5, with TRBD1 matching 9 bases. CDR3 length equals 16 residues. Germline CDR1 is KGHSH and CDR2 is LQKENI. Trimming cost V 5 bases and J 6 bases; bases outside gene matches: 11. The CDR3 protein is CASSSQQGAFIQPQHF. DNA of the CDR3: TGTGCCAGCTCATCTCAACAGGGGGCGTTTATTCAGCCCCAGCATTTT.

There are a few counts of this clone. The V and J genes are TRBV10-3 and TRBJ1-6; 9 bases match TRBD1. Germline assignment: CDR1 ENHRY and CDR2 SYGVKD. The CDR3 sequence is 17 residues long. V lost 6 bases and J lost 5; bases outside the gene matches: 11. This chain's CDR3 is CAISNPRDRDDNSPLHF. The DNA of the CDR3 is TGTGCCATCAGCAACCCCCGGGACAGGGACGATAATTCACCCCTCCACTTT.

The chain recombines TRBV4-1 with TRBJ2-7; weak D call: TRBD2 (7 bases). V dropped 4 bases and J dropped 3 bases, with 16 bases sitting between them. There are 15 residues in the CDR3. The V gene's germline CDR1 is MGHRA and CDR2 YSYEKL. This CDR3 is CASSRTAGSIYEQYF. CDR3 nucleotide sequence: TGCGCCAGCAGCCGGACAGCGGGAAGTATCTACGAGCAGTACTTC.

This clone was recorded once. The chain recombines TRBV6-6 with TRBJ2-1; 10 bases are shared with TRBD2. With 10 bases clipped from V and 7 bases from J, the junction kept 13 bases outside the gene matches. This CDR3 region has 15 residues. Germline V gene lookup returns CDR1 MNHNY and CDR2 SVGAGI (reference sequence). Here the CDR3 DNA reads TGTGCCACCCGGATACTAGCGGGGTTGGGGAATGAGCAGTTCTTC. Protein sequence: CATRILAGLGNEQFF.

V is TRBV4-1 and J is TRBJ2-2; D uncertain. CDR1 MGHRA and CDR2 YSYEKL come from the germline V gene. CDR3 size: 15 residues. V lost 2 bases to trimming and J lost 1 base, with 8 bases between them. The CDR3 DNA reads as TGCGCCAGCAGCCAAAGTCCAGGGAACACCGGGGAGCTGTTTTTT. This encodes CASSQSPGNTGELFF.

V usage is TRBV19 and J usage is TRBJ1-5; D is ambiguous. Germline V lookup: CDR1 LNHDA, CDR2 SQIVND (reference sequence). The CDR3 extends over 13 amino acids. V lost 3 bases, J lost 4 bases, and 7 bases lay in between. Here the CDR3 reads CASSISLNQPQHF. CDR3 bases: TGTGCCAGTAGTATTAGTCTGAATCAGCCCCAGCATTTT.

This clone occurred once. The CDR3 sequence is CASSIDRRGIMGQPQHF. CDR3 nucleotide sequence: TGTGCCAGTAGTATAGATCGAAGAGGGATAATGGGTCAGCCCCAGCATTTT. V is TRBV19 and J is TRBJ1-5, with D hard to call. Trimming took off 0 bases at V and 6 bases at J, with 18 bases between the two ends. The CDR3 is made up of 17 amino acids. Per the germline V gene, CDR1 is LNHDA and CDR2 is SQIVND (reference sequence).

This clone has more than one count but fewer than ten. The CDR3 sequence: CASSRTGEILYGYTF. CDR3 nucleotide sequence: TGTGCCAGCTCCCGGACAGGGGAAATCCTGTATGGCTACACCTTC. The chain carries TRBV18 and TRBJ1-2; 9 bases match TRBD1. The ends lost 6 bases at V and 5 bases at J; junction bases unmatched: 10. CDR3 length: 15 residues. In germline, CDR1 is KGHSH, CDR2 LQKENI.